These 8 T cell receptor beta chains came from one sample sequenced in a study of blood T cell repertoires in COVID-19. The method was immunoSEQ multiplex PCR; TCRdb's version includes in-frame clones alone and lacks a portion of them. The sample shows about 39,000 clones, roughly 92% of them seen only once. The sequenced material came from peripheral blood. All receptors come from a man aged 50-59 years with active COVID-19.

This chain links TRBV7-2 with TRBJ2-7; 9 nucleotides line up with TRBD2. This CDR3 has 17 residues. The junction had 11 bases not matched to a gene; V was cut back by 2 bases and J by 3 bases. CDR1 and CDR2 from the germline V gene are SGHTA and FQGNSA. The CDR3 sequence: CASSLMWGVREGYEQYF. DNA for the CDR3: TGTGCCAGCAGCTTAATGTGGGGGGTGCGGGAGGGCTACGAGCAGTACTTC.

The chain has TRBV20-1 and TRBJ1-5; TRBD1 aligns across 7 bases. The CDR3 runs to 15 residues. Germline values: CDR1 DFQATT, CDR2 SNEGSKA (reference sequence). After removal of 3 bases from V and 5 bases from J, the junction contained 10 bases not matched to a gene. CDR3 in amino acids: CSASNYGQEDQPQHF. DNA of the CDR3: TGCAGTGCTAGTAATTATGGACAGGAGGATCAGCCCCAGCATTTT.

DNA of the CDR3: TGCAGCGTTCCTTTTGGACAGTCCACTAACTATGGCTACACCTTC. Translated: CSVPFGQSTNYGYTF. This rearrangement joins TRBV29-1 to TRBJ1-2; a possible D gene is TRBD1 (6 bases). The V end lost 5 bases, the J end lost 0 bases, and 16 bases lay between the germline ends. The germline V gene encodes CDR1 SQVTM and CDR2 ANQGSEA. This CDR3 has 15 amino acids.

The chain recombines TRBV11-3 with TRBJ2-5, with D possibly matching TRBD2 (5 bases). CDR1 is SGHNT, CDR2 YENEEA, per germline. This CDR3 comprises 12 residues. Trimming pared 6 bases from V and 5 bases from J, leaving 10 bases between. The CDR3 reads CASSLRGETQYF. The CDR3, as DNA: TGTGCCAGCAGTTTACGAGGGGAGACCCAGTACTTC.

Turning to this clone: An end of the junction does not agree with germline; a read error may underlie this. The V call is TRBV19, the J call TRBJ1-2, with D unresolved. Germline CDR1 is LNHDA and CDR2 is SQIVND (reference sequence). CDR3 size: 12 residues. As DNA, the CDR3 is TGTGCCAGTAGCATAGGTCGGGATGGCTACACCTTC. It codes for CASSIGRDGYTF.

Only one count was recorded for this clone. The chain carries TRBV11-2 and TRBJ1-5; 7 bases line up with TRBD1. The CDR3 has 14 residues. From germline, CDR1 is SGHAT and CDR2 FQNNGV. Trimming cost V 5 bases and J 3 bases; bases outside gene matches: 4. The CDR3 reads CASSLDRDNQPQHF. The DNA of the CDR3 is TGTGCCAGCAGCCTTGACAGGGACAATCAGCCCCAGCATTTT.

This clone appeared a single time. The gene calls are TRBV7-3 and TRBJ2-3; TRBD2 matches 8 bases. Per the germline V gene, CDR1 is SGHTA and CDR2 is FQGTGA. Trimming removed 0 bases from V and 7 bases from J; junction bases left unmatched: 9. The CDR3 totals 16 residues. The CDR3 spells CASSLTWGSGVNTQYF. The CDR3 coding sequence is TGTGCCAGCAGCTTAACGTGGGGTAGCGGGGTAAATACGCAGTATTTT.

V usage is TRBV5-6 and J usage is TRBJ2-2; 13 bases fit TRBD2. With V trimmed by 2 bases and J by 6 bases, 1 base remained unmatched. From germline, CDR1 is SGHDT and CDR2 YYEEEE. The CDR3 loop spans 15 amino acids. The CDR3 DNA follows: TGTGCCAGCAGCTTAGGGACTAGCGGGGCCGGGGAGCTGTTTTTT. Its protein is CASSLGTSGAGELFF.